Shown below are 20 T cell receptor beta chains from a single sample sequenced in a study of vaccination and CD4 T cells after COVID-19. What these receptors recognize is not known. Treatment meaning: roughly 11-day PBMC culture with coronavirus spike peptide pools or control peptides (ViraFEST assay). Cultured CD4+ T cell DNA underwent sequencing with the Oncomine TCR Beta short-read assay. From the PCR reads, TCRdb called clonotypes with MiXCR, one entry per CDR3 protein. The sample holds 10,000 to 15,000 distinct CDR3 sequences, more than 35% seen once. The sample comprised cultured CD4+ T cells from blood. These receptors came from a human donor with COVID-19.

This clonotype was picked up a small number of times. The V call is TRBV7-8, the J call TRBJ2-2; D gene uncertain. Germline assignment: CDR1 SGHVS and CDR2 FQNEAQ. CDR3 length: 15 amino acids. Trimming removed 4 bases from V and 1 base from J, with 10 bases in between. Here the CDR3 reads CASSSRAVNTGELFF. The CDR3 DNA sequence: TGTGCCAGCAGCTCCCGGGCCGTGAACACCGGGGAGCTGTTTTTT. Combining the CDR3 with reference TRBV7-8 and TRBJ2-2 gives the whole variable domain GAGVSQSPRYKVAKRGQDVALRCDPISGHVSLFWYQQALGQGPEFLTYFQNEAQLDKSGLPSDRFFAERPEGSVSTLKIQRTQQEDSAVYLCASSSRAVNTGELFFGEGSRLTVL.

There are a few counts of this clonotype. This chain links TRBV20-1 with TRBJ2-5; tentative D call: TRBD1 (6 bases). CDR3 size: 14 residues. CDR1 is DFQATT and CDR2 is SNEGSKA in the germline V gene (reference sequence). V shed 5 bases and J shed 5 bases, with 18 bases lying between them. The CDR3 bases are TGCAGTGCTCCGAACAGGGTCCGAGGGGAGACCCAGTACTTC. Protein sequence: CSAPNRVRGETQYF.

The chain couples TRBV6-2 or TRBV6-3 to TRBJ1-1; a weak D match, TRBD1 (5 bases). This CDR3 is 11 amino acids long. V lost 6 bases and J 7 bases, leaving 9 bases between the germline ends. CDR1 is MNHEY and CDR2 is SVGEGT in the germline V gene. CDR3 nucleotide sequence: TGTGCCAGCAGCTTAGGGGTTGAAGCTTTCTTT. It encodes CASSLGVEAFF.

The chain employs TRBV7-3 and TRBJ2-1, with 9 nucleotides matching TRBD2. The germline gives CDR1 SGHTA, CDR2 FQGTGA. The V gene end was trimmed by 8 bases and the J gene end by 5 bases; junction bases not matched to a gene: 7. This CDR3 is built from 14 residues. The CDR3 loop is CASAGGGRNNEQFF. The CDR3 DNA follows: TGTGCCAGCGCGGGGGGGGGCCGTAACAATGAGCAGTTCTTC.

This clonotype came up a few times. J is TRBJ1-1 and V is TRBV25-1; D call uncertain. V was pared by 4 bases and J by 1 base, with 4 bases between. This CDR3 spans 12 amino acids. Germline V gene sequence: CDR1 MGHDK, CDR2 SYGVNS. The CDR3 protein is CASSVGNTEAFF. The CDR3 DNA follows: TGTGCCAGCAGTGTGGGGAACACTGAAGCTTTCTTT.

The rearrangement uses TRBV25-1 and TRBJ2-7, with D possibly matching TRBD1 (6 bases). Germline assignment: CDR1 MGHDK and CDR2 SYGVNS. This CDR3 is built from 19 residues. Trimming cost V 4 bases and J 3 bases, with 28 bases left between them. For the CDR3, the DNA is TGTGCCAGCAGTGGTCAAACAGGGAAGTCATACGCGGGTTTCTACGAGCAGTACTTC. Encoded protein: CASSGQTGKSYAGFYEQYF.

V and J are TRBV20-1 and TRBJ2-3; 16 bases match TRBD2. Trimming took 3 bases from V and 8 from J; bases not matched to a gene: 11. The CDR3 is 17 amino acids. In germline, CDR1 is DFQATT, CDR2 SNEGSKA (reference sequence). The CDR3: CSASPPGLAGGIGTQYF. The CDR3 DNA is TGCAGTGCTAGTCCCCCGGGACTAGCGGGGGGGATCGGTACGCAGTATTTT.

In its sample, this clonotype was seen a few times. This chain links TRBV12-3 or TRBV12-4 with TRBJ1-1, with unresolved D. This CDR3 region has 12 residues. V shed 3 bases and J shed 5 bases, with 7 bases lying between them. The DNA for the CDR3 is TGTGCCAGCAGTTTGACGCTGACTGAAGCTTTCTTT. Protein: CASSLTLTEAFF.

This chain uses TRBV7-2 with TRBJ1-1; tentatively, D is TRBD1 (6 bases). V lost 4 bases and J lost 5, with 14 bases in between. CDR1 SGHTA and CDR2 FQGNSA come from the germline V gene. The CDR3 runs 14 residues. CDR3 nucleotides: TGTGCCAGCAGCTCTTGGGGGGGCGGGACTGAAGCTTTCTTT. It yields the protein CASSSWGGGTEAFF.

V usage is TRBV10-3 and J usage is TRBJ2-3; 7 bases match TRBD1. J was trimmed by 2 bases and V by 6 bases; bases with no gene match: 5. The CDR3 runs 14 residues. Germline CDR1 is ENHRY and CDR2 is SYGVKD. DNA for the CDR3: TGTGCCATCAGCCCAGGGGGACCCACAGATACGCAGTATTTT. Protein sequence: CAISPGGPTDTQYF.

The chain couples TRBV15 to TRBJ1-2; D is unresolved. CDR1 and CDR2 from the germline V gene are LNHNV and YYDKDF (reference sequence). CDR3 length: 18 residues. Trimming stripped 3 bases from V and 2 bases from J, with 22 bases between. CDR3 residues: CATSSLGVGGLANYGYTF. DNA of the CDR3: TGTGCCACCAGCAGCCTCGGTGTGGGAGGGCTCGCCAACTATGGCTACACCTTC.

V gene TRBV7-9 combines with J gene TRBJ1-5; 7 positions match TRBD1. From germline, CDR1 is SEHNR and CDR2 FQNEAQ (reference sequence). This CDR3 is built from 14 residues. Trimming cost V 1 base and J 5 bases; bases outside gene matches: 2. The CDR3 loop reads CASSLDRGDQPQHF. The CDR3 region has the DNA TGTGCCAGCAGCTTAGACAGGGGTGATCAGCCCCAGCATTTT.

This clonotype was observed a few times. The chain carries TRBV6-1 and TRBJ2-3; 8 nucleotides line up with TRBD2. Germline V gives CDR1 MNHNS, CDR2 SASEGT. CDR3 size: 15 residues. V was pared by 6 bases and J by 3 bases, with 8 bases of the junction left unmatched. The CDR3 DNA reads TGTGCCAGCAGAACCCGCGGCGGGGGGACAGATACGCAGTATTTT. It codes for CASRTRGGGTDTQYF.

This clonotype was detected a few times. The chain uses TRBV10-3 and TRBJ2-3; D remains unclear. There are 11 residues in the CDR3. The V end lost 2 bases, the J end lost 9 bases, and 6 bases lay between the germline ends. Germline V gene data show CDR1 as ENHRY and CDR2 as SYGVKD. The CDR3: CAISESGTQYF. The CDR3 DNA reads as TGTGCCATCAGTGAGAGTGGGACGCAGTATTTT.

This clonotype was counted only a few times. The chain joins TRBV20-1 to TRBJ2-5, with TRBD2 matching over 12 bases. Germline assignment: CDR1 DFQATT and CDR2 SNEGSKA (reference sequence). V lost 6 bases to trimming and J lost 0 bases; unmatched junction nucleotides: 8. The CDR3 length is 16 residues. The CDR3 region is CSAIGLAGKYQETQYF. The CDR3 DNA is TGCAGTGCGATCGGACTAGCGGGGAAATACCAAGAGACCCAGTACTTC.

In its sample, this clonotype is hyperexpanded (1% or more). The V call is TRBV6-1, the J call TRBJ1-2; possible D gene TRBD1, 6 bases. V dropped 6 bases and J dropped 6 bases, with 14 bases sitting between them. CDR1 MNHNS and CDR2 SASEGT come from the germline V gene. The CDR3 spans 13 residues. CDR3 in amino acids: CASSRRGGDGYTF. CDR3 DNA sequence: TGTGCCAGCAGCCGGAGGGGGGGCGATGGCTACACCTTC.

The chain uses TRBV12-3 or TRBV12-4 and TRBJ1-6; D gene ambiguous. Trimming left V 4 bases short and J 6 bases short, with 7 bases between. CDR3 length: 13 residues. For the CDR3, the DNA is TGTGCCAGCAGTTCCACGGCTAATTCACCCCTCCACTTT. It yields the protein CASSSTANSPLHF.

This chain links TRBV2 with TRBJ1-1, with D unclear. The CDR3 has 14 residues. V dropped 3 bases and J dropped 0 bases, with 8 bases sitting between them. Germline CDR1 SNHLY, CDR2 FYNNEI. The CDR3 protein is CASSEVGMNTEAFF. CDR3 sequence (DNA): TGTGCCAGCAGTGAGGTAGGGATGAACACTGAAGCTTTCTTT.

This sequence joins TRBV11-3 and TRBJ1-1; the D is unclear. Looked up from germline, CDR1 is SGHNT and CDR2 is YENEEA. The CDR3 runs to 15 residues. The V gene lost 5 bases and the J gene lost 0 bases, with 13 bases spanning the gap. CDR3 loop: CASSGGGLMNTEAFF. The CDR3 nucleotides read TGTGCCAGCAGCGGAGGCGGTCTGATGAACACTGAAGCTTTCTTT.

This clonotype has just a few counts. V usage is TRBV7-6 and J usage is TRBJ2-2; possibly TRBD1 for D (5 bases). Trimming pared 2 bases from V and 8 bases from J, leaving 15 bases between. The germline V gene has CDR1 SGHVS and CDR2 FNYEAQ. The CDR3 totals 15 residues. CDR3 sequence reads: CASSLPGGAVGELFF. CDR3 sequence (DNA): TGTGCCAGCAGCTTACCGGGTGGGGCAGTGGGGGAGCTGTTTTTT.